This T cell receptor (beta chain) was identified in a study of T cell clonotyping in hematopoietic cell transplantation. Points from the study as a whole: After transplant, recipient diversity fell while pathologically expanded clonotypes grew through day 180.

Trimming shortened V by 1 base and J by 0 bases, and 4 bases separated the two germline ends. There are 13 residues in the CDR3. CDR1 and CDR2 from the germline V gene are SGHRS and YFSETQ. On this clone: Its target is not known.

Described time point: recipient sample about 28 days before transplant, after cytoreduction. Blood collection times were about day -28 and days 30, 100, 180 posttransplant. TCRdb's copy holds only in-frame clones and misses some; the assay was immunoSEQ multiplex PCR. The sample comprises 45,000 or so clones, 80% to 85% of which are singletons, and approximately 5.4% rests with the top ten. This clonotype originated in a man in his sixties with myelodysplastic syndrome. Some clones in this sample may be carry-over from other donors' samples. The sample was peripheral blood mononuclear cells, taken before stem cell transplant. The genes are TRBV5-1 and TRBJ2-5; no clear D gene. The CDR3 DNA follows: TGCGCCAGCAGCTTGACAAACCAAGAGACCCAGTACTTC. The encoded protein is CASSLTNQETQYF.